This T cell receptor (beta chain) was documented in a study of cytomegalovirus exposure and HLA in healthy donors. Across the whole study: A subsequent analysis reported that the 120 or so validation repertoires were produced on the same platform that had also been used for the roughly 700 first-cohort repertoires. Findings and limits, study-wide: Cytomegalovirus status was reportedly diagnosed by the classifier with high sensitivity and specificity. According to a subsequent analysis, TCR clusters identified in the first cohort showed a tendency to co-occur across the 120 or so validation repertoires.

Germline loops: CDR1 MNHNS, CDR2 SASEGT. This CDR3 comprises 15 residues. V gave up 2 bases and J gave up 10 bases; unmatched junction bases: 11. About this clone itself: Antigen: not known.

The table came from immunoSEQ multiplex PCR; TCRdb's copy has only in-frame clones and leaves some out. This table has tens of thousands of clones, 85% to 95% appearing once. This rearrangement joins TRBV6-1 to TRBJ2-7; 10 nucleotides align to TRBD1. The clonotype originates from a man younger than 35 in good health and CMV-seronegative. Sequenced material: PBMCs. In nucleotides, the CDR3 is TGTGCCAGCAGTGAACTGGCCGACAGGGGGCTAACACAGTACTTC. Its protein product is CASSELADRGLTQYF.